The clone carrying this TCR beta chain has a count of ten or more. The antigen remains undetermined. This sample is part of a study of response to subunit inactivated influenza vaccine. Overall study results and limits: That few new T cells are recruited by each seasonal influenza vaccination was the authors' suggestion.

TCRdb fed the RT-PCR reads into MiXCR, producing one record per CDR3 protein. This sample has around 580,000 distinct CDR3 sequences, with approximately 12% found just once. Material: PBMCs from blood, obtained on the day of vaccination. The sequence was obtained from a man in his forties or fifties who received an inactivated influenza vaccine.

As DNA, the CDR3 is TGTGCCAGCAGCTCGAACGGACAGGGAGGGGAGACCCAGTACTTC. Translating it yields CASSSNGQGGETQYF. The genes are TRBV7-9 and TRBJ2-5, with D possibly TRBD1 on 8 matching bases. The CDR3 covers 15 residues. Germline loops: CDR1 SEHNR, CDR2 FQNEAQ (reference sequence). Deletions cut 4 bases from V and 5 bases from J, with 17 bases between. Complete variable domain (other parts from reference TRBV7-9 and TRBJ2-5): DTGVSQNPRHKITKRGQNVTFRCDPISEHNRLYWYRQTLGQGPEFLTYFQNEAQLEKSRLLSDRFSAERPKGSFSTLEIQRTEQGDSAMYLCASSSNGQGGETQYFGPGTRLLVL.